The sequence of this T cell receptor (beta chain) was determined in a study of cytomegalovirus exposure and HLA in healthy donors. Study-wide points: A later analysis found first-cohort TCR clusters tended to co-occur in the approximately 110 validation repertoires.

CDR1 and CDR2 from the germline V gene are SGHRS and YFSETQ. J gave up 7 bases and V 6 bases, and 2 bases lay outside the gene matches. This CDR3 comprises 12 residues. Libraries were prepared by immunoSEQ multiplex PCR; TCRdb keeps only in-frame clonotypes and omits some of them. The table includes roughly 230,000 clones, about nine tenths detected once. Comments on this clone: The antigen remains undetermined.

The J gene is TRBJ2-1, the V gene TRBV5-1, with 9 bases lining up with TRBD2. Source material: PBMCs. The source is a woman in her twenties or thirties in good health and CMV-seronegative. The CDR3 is CASIAGENEQFF. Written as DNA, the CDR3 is TGCGCCAGCATAGCGGGAGAAAATGAGCAGTTCTTC.